The clone carrying this T cell receptor (beta chain) was seen many times. The data belong to a study of low-dose radiotherapy and immunotherapy resistance in tumors. Primers targeting TRAV and TRBV primed first-strand cDNA, covering alpha and beta chains. Amplification of TCRs used a constant-region primer and V-primer adapter for approximately 19 PCR cycles. TCRdb re-called the reads with MiXCR, one entry per CDR3 protein. The profile shows about 84,000 distinct CDR3 sequences, roughly 17% of them singletons. The time point denotes: after trial treatment. Treatment denoted: LDRT plus nivolumab, ipilimumab, low-dose cyclophosphamide and aspirin (RACIN trial). V gave up 5 bases and J gave up 4 bases; unmatched junction bases: 8. This CDR3 comprises 15 residues.

The origin of this receptor is a male donor with prostate cancer. The V and J genes are TRBV12-3 or TRBV12-4 and TRBJ2-5; TRBD1 matches 9 bases. This specimen was PBMCs, taken after low-dose radiotherapy plus immunotherapy. CDR3 sequence reads: CASSPGTGWTETQYF. The CDR3 coding sequence is TGTGCCAGCAGTCCTGGGACAGGGTGGACAGAGACCCAGTACTTC.